A single sample is the source of the 27 T cell receptor beta chains below, sequenced in a study of immune cell composition in non-small cell lung cancer. Method: immunoSEQ multiplex PCR; TCRdb's copy keeps in-frame clones and lacks some. The table includes about 3,100 clones, 75% to 80% detected once. Normal lung was sampled as far from the tumour as possible, at least 3 cm. Sequencing was done on a sample of non-adjacent lung tissue. The receptor set was obtained from a human donor with non-small cell lung cancer. The donor label of this sample is uncertain.

The chain links TRBV4-3 to TRBJ2-1; 10 nucleotides match TRBD1. V lost 1 base to trimming and J lost 4 bases; unmatched junction nucleotides: 13. The CDR3 is 19 residues long. Germline CDR1 and CDR2: LGHNA and YSLEER. The CDR3 loop reads CASSQAAVLTGGAYNEQFF. The DNA of the CDR3 is TGCGCCAGCAGCCAAGCCGCGGTATTGACAGGGGGCGCGTACAATGAGCAGTTCTTC.

V and J are TRBV6-5 and TRBJ1-2; perhaps TRBD1 as D (6 bases). Germline V gene lookup returns CDR1 MNHEY and CDR2 SVGAGI. The CDR3 is made up of 13 amino acids. V was clipped by 2 bases and J by 8 bases, with 12 bases between them. Written as DNA, the CDR3 is TGTGCCAGCAGTTACCGCTACGACAGGGGCTACACCTTC. Its translation is CASSYRYDRGYTF.

This chain joins TRBV11-2 and TRBJ1-2, with D perhaps TRBD1 (6 bases). Per the germline V gene, CDR1 is SGHAT and CDR2 is FQNNGV. V was clipped by 5 bases and J by 11 bases, with 15 bases between them. The CDR3 is 12 amino acids. CDR3 DNA sequence: TGTGCCAGCAGCCTGGGATCCCAGGGGTACACCTTC. Its protein is CASSLGSQGYTF.

This chain joins TRBV4-3 and TRBJ2-3, with TRBD2 matching over 13 bases. Germline V lookup: CDR1 LGHNA, CDR2 YSLEER. The V segment lost 5 bases and the J segment 6 bases; nucleotides outside the gene matches: 8. The CDR3 loop spans 16 amino acids. Here the CDR3 reads CASSFERTSGSDTQYF. CDR3 DNA: TGCGCCAGCAGCTTCGAGAGGACTAGCGGGAGTGATACGCAGTATTTT.

In nucleotides, the CDR3 is TGTGCCAGCAGCCCCCGTCCTGGAGGGGACTATGGCTACACCTTC. Protein: CASSPRPGGDYGYTF. This rearrangement joins TRBV11-2 to TRBJ1-2, with TRBD1 as a possible D gene (5 bases). CDR3 size: 15 residues. From germline, CDR1 is SGHAT and CDR2 FQNNGV. Trimming removed 5 bases at V and 3 bases at J, with 16 bases between.

This clone was observed once. J is TRBJ1-5 and V is TRBV10-3; 7 bases map to TRBD1. The germline V gene encodes CDR1 ENHRY and CDR2 SYGVKD. The V and J ends lost 3 bases and 0 bases, in that order; junction bases with no gene match: 8. The CDR3 runs 17 residues. This CDR3 reads CAISDEGGGVSNQPQHF. As DNA, the CDR3 is TGTGCCATCAGTGATGAAGGGGGCGGGGTTAGCAATCAGCCCCAGCATTTT.

This clone has just one count. The chain employs TRBV10-3 and TRBJ2-7; tentative D call: TRBD2 (6 bases). The V gene lost 6 bases and the J gene lost 6 bases, with 24 bases spanning the gap. The CDR3 is 16 residues long. The germline gives CDR1 ENHRY, CDR2 SYGVKD. CDR3 DNA: TGTGCCATCAGCCCTTCCATTTCCGGGACTCTTCTCGAGCAGTACTTC. Translated, it gives CAISPSISGTLLEQYF.

V is TRBV11-3 and J is TRBJ2-3, with 12 bases lining up with TRBD2. This CDR3 is 15 amino acids long. Per germline, CDR1 SGHNT and CDR2 YENEEA. Trimming took 5 bases from V and 5 from J; bases not matched to a gene: 5. The CDR3 loop is CASSLTSGSGDTQYF. The CDR3 nucleotides are TGTGCCAGCAGCCTGACTAGCGGGAGTGGAGATACGCAGTATTTT.

The chain links TRBV2 to TRBJ1-5; D gene uncertain. This CDR3 region has 14 residues. Germline CDR1 and CDR2: SNHLY and FYNNEI. Trimming cost V 4 bases and J 10 bases, with 17 bases left between them. Written as DNA, the CDR3 is TGTGCCAGCAGTGCCCGGAGCAATTCGGTTCCCCAGCATTTT. Translating it yields CASSARSNSVPQHF.

CDR3: CASSISGIGETQYF. The DNA of the CDR3 is TGTGCCAGTAGTATAAGCGGCATAGGGGAGACCCAGTACTTC. This chain connects TRBV19 to TRBJ2-5; possible D gene TRBD2, 5 bases. CDR3 size: 14 residues. The germline gives CDR1 LNHDA, CDR2 SQIVND (reference sequence). Deletions cut 2 bases from V and 5 bases from J, with 12 bases between.

This clone was detected only a few times. The chain joins TRBV6-5 to TRBJ2-3; no reliable D call. This CDR3 spans 15 amino acids. Germline V gene sequence: CDR1 MNHEY, CDR2 SVGAGI. V was cut by 2 bases and J by 4 bases, with 13 bases left in between. The CDR3 region is CASSYDSLSPDTQYF. The CDR3 DNA follows: TGTGCCAGCAGTTACGATAGCCTCTCCCCAGATACGCAGTATTTT.

Only a few counts were recorded for this clone. The rearrangement links TRBV7-2 to TRBJ2-1; a weak D match, TRBD2 (5 bases). This CDR3 comprises 12 residues. Germline CDR1 and CDR2: SGHTA and FQGNSA. V was pared by 5 bases and J by 7 bases, with 9 bases between. This chain's CDR3 is CASSQERNEQFF. The CDR3 bases are TGTGCCAGCAGCCAAGAGCGGAATGAGCAGTTCTTC.

This chain connects TRBV21-1 to TRBJ2-7; TRBD2 is taken as the D call from the table, unchecked against the DNA. TRBV21-1 is shown as a pseudogene. CDR3 length: 20 amino acids. The CDR3 reads CASSKGLPGLAGPSSYEQYF. The CDR3 DNA reads as TGTGCCAGCAGCAAAGGGTTACCGGGACTAGCGGGTCCGAGCTCCTACGAGCAGTACTTC.

There are a few counts of this clone. The J gene is TRBJ2-3, the V gene TRBV6-6; weak D call: TRBD1 (6 bases). This CDR3 is built from 14 residues. V lost 2 bases and J lost 6, with 12 bases in between. Per the germline V gene, CDR1 is MNHNY and CDR2 is SVGAGI (reference sequence). The DNA for the CDR3 is TGTGCCAGCAGTTACGACAGGAACCGCGATACGCAGTATTTT. It specifies CASSYDRNRDTQYF.

This clone was detected only a few times. The chain couples TRBV11-2 to TRBJ2-3; D possibly corresponds to TRBD1 (5 bases). Looked up from germline, CDR1 is SGHAT and CDR2 is FQNNGV. Trimming cost V 0 bases and J 3 bases, with 10 bases left between them. The CDR3 loop spans 15 amino acids. Here the CDR3 reads CASSLDQGITDTQYF. The CDR3 region has the DNA TGTGCCAGCAGCTTAGATCAGGGAATAACAGATACGCAGTATTTT.

The gene calls are TRBV18 and TRBJ1-2, with 7 bases that match TRBD1. With 0 bases clipped from V and 8 bases from J, the junction kept 12 bases outside the gene matches. The germline V gene encodes CDR1 KGHSH and CDR2 LQKENI. The CDR3 sequence is 16 residues long. Here the CDR3 DNA reads TGTGCCAGCTCACCACCGTCGACAGGGTCTTTTGGCGGCTACACCTTC. It translates to CASSPPSTGSFGGYTF.

The chain carries TRBV19 and TRBJ2-7, with D possibly matching TRBD1 (6 bases). The germline V gene encodes CDR1 LNHDA and CDR2 SQIVND (reference sequence). Trimming took 6 bases from V and 3 from J, leaving 15 bases between them. This CDR3 contains 14 residues. The CDR3 here is CASRSTGADYEQYF. CDR3 DNA: TGTGCCAGTAGATCGACAGGAGCTGACTACGAGCAGTACTTC. Combining the CDR3 with reference TRBV19 and TRBJ2-7 gives the whole variable domain DGGITQSPKYLFRKEGQNVTLSCEQNLNHDAMYWYRQDPGQGLRLIYYSQIVNDFQKGDIAEGYSVSREKKESFPLTVTSAQKNPTAFYLCASRSTGADYEQYFGPGTRLTVT.

This clone was seen only once. This chain uses TRBV28 with TRBJ2-7; TRBD2 agrees at 8 bases. The J segment lost 6 bases and the V segment lost 6 bases, leaving 1 base of the junction unmatched. CDR3 size: 11 residues. The V gene's germline CDR1 is MDHEN and CDR2 SYDVKM. The CDR3 DNA is TGTGCCAGCAGGGCGGGGGGCGAGCAGTACTTC. Protein sequence: CASRAGGEQYF.

V and J are TRBV11-2 and TRBJ2-1; the match to TRBD2 covers 10 bases. The junction had 9 bases not matched to a gene; V was cut back by 5 bases and J by 5 bases. CDR1 and CDR2 from the germline V gene are SGHAT and FQNNGV. The CDR3 loop spans 16 amino acids. This CDR3 reads CASSPSTSGLHNEQFF. The CDR3 nucleotides read TGTGCCAGCAGCCCCTCGACTAGCGGGCTCCACAATGAGCAGTTCTTC.

The chain carries TRBV9 and TRBJ1-3; D unclear. The CDR3 has 15 residues. The germline V gene encodes CDR1 SGDLS and CDR2 YYNGEE. Deletions cut 0 bases from V and 4 bases from J, with 11 bases between. The CDR3 DNA follows: TGTGCCAGCAGCGTAGGAAGTGGTGGCGGAAACACCATATATTTT. Its protein is CASSVGSGGGNTIYF.

V usage is TRBV7-2 and J usage is TRBJ1-1; TRBD1 agrees at 10 bases. The CDR3 has 16 residues. Germline trimming cut 5 bases from V and 4 bases from J; bases unmatched to any gene: 10. Germline loops: CDR1 SGHTA, CDR2 FQGNSA. CDR3 protein: CASSPRTGGVGTEAFF. CDR3 bases: TGTGCCAGCAGCCCGCGGACAGGGGGAGTCGGCACTGAAGCTTTCTTT.

As DNA, the CDR3 is TGTGCCAGCAGTTTGGAGTTACGTTTTGAAGCTTTCTTT. Translating it yields CASSLELRFEAFF. The chain joins TRBV28 to TRBJ1-1, with unresolved D. The CDR3 has 13 residues. Trimming removed 3 bases from V and 7 bases from J, with 12 bases in between. Germline V CDR1 and CDR2: MDHEN, SYDVKM.

V usage is TRBV28 and J usage is TRBJ2-2; TRBD1 matches at 9 bases. The germline gives CDR1 MDHEN, CDR2 SYDVKM. V was pared by 2 bases and J by 5 bases, with 12 bases of the junction left unmatched. CDR3 size: 18 residues. The CDR3 region is CASSLLGPRQGVTGELFF. CDR3 DNA: TGTGCCAGCAGTTTACTTGGTCCACGACAGGGGGTTACCGGGGAGCTGTTTTTT.

The J gene is TRBJ2-1, the V gene TRBV13; 13 bases map to TRBD2. Trimming cost V 5 bases and J 11 bases; bases outside gene matches: 9. The CDR3 extends over 15 amino acids. The V gene's germline CDR1 is PRHDT and CDR2 FYEKMQ (reference sequence). The CDR3 sequence: CASSTTSGRGQKQFF. CDR3 sequence (DNA): TGTGCCAGCAGCACCACTAGCGGGAGGGGTCAAAAGCAGTTCTTC. Complete variable domain (other parts from reference TRBV13 and TRBJ2-1): AAGVIQSPRHLIKEKRETATLKCYPIPRHDTVYWYQQGPGQDPQFLISFYEKMQSDKGSIPDRFSAQQFSDYHSELNMSSLELGDSALYFCASSTTSGRGQKQFFGPGTRLTVL.

V and J are TRBV2 and TRBJ1-2; 12 bases are a match to TRBD1. The CDR3 is 17 amino acids. Trimming removed 5 bases from V and 7 bases from J; junction bases left unmatched: 14. Germline V gives CDR1 SNHLY, CDR2 FYNNEI. CDR3 residues: CASSSSGTGGASLGYTF. The CDR3 coding sequence is TGTGCCAGCAGTTCTTCCGGGACAGGGGGCGCGTCTCTTGGCTACACCTTC.

V usage is TRBV7-9 and J usage is TRBJ2-2, with 12 positions matching TRBD2. J lost 7 bases, V lost 4 bases, and 10 bases had no gene match. CDR1 and CDR2 from the germline V gene are SEHNR and FQNEAQ (reference sequence). The length of the CDR3 is 17 residues. The CDR3 DNA is TGTGCCAGCAGCTGGACTAGCGGGATGGTGGGTAGCGGGGAGCTGTTTTTT. Translation: CASSWTSGMVGSGELFF.

This chain's CDR3 is CASNRRGGRSAFF. The DNA for the CDR3 is TGTGCCAGCAACCGACGGGGGGGGCGAAGTGCTTTCTTT. The chain recombines TRBV6-5 with TRBJ1-1, with D possibly TRBD1 on 6 matching bases. V shed 7 bases and J shed 11 bases, with 20 bases lying between them. Germline loops: CDR1 MNHEY, CDR2 SVGAGI. The CDR3 runs 13 residues.